The source of this T cell receptor (beta chain) is a study of Ad26.COV2.S vaccination and SARS-CoV-2 variants. General observations from the study: Vaccine recipients showed a spike-specific TCR breadth that was higher than in placebo recipients. Measurement of non-spike TCR breadth gave similar results in vaccine and placebo recipients. TCR breadth and depth analyses may have underestimated total T cell responses.

The treatment denotes: over 15 received Ad26.COV2.S at low or high dose, single or two shots; 5 received placebo; per-sample allocation not given. Sampling happened 63 days after the first vaccine or placebo injection. As its vector, the vaccine had Ad26, which expressed Wuhan-strain SARS-CoV-2 spike. Assay used: immunoSEQ multiplex PCR; TCRdb lists only in-frame clones, some missing. Of around 320,000 clones in the sample, roughly 84% were seen once. This clone was detected only a few times. The antigen is not known. The receptor was derived from a person between 18 and 65 years old who received the Ad26.COV2.S COVID-19 vaccine or a placebo. Source: peripheral blood, taken in a trial of Ad26.COV2.S vaccine versus placebo.

The CDR3 DNA reads as TGTGCCAGCAGGCAAAGGGGAGGGGAGCTGTTTTTT. This sequence encodes CASRQRGGELFF. V usage is TRBV28 and J usage is TRBJ2-2; D possibly corresponds to TRBD1 (5 bases). V lost 6 bases and J 8 bases, leaving 10 bases between the germline ends. Per the germline V gene, CDR1 is MDHEN and CDR2 is SYDVKM. This CDR3 is 12 amino acids long.